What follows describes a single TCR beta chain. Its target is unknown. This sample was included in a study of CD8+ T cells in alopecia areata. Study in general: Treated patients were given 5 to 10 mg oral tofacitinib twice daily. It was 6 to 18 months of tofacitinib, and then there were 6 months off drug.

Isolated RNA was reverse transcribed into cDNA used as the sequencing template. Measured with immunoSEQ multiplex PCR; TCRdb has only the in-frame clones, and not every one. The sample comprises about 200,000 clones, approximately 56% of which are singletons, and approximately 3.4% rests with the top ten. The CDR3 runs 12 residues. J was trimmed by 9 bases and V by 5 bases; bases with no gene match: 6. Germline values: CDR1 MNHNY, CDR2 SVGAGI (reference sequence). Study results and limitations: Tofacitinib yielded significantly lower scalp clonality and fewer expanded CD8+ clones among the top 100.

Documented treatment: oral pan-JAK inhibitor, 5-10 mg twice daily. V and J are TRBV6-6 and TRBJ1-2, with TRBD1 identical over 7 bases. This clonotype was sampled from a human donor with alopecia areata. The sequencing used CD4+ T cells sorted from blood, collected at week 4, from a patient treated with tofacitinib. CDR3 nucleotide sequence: TGTGCCAGCAGTCGGACAGGACCCAGCTACACCTTC. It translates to CASSRTGPSYTF.